What follows is one TCR beta chain and its context. The antigen remains unidentified. The data originate from a study of T cell responses to AZD1222 COVID-19 vaccine. Overall study findings and caveats: The donors showed a predominance of white British ancestry and of females, with possible underestimation of clonal diversity.

V was pared by 2 bases and J by 4 bases, with 12 bases between. CDR1 is LGHNA, CDR2 YSLEER, per germline. The CDR3 loop spans 14 amino acids. Libraries were prepared by immunoSEQ multiplex PCR; TCRdb keeps only in-frame clonotypes and omits some of them. The repertoire has 95,000 to 100,000 clones, 80% to 90% of them found once; the top ten carry under 2%. The material sequenced was peripheral blood, taken on day 0 of AZD1222 vaccination. The receptor was isolated from an adult in good health. This chain links TRBV4-3 with TRBJ2-7, with D possibly being TRBD2 (6 bases). The chain's CDR3 is CASSQRVGGYEQYF. CDR3 in DNA: TGCGCCAGCAGCCAAAGGGTCGGGGGTTACGAGCAGTACTTC.